The rows below give T cell receptor beta chains drawn from one sample of a study of spatial heterogeneity in lung cancer. Each CDR3 protein is one row after TCRdb ran MiXCR on the 5' RACE reads. Here the sample spans around 9,300 distinct CDR3 sequences, roughly 6.7% being singletons. Sequencing was performed on lung tumor tissue, taken at surgery. Source of these receptors: a male donor with early-stage non-small cell lung cancer. The CDR3 runs from the conserved cysteine through the conserved F or W. D genes are given only for firm matches. For some rows the clone size is stated as once, few or many, or as a class when expanded; others skip it.

j_gene: TRBJ1-4
v_gene: TRBV12-3/TRBV12-4
d_gene: -
abundance: many
CDR3nt: TGTGCCAGCAGCCCCGGGTCTACTGAAAAACTGTTTTTT
CDR3aa: CASSPGSTEKLFF

j_gene: TRBJ1-5
v_gene: TRBV10-3
d_gene: -
abundance: few
CDR3nt: TGTGCCATCAGGGGGGATAGCAATCAGCCCCAGCATTTT
CDR3aa: CAIRGDSNQPQHF

j_gene: TRBJ2-3
v_gene: TRBV5-1
d_gene: -
abundance: medium-sized
CDR3nt: TGCGCCAGCAGCGCAGGGACCGCCGCCTTTTCAGATACGCAGTATTTT
CDR3aa: CASSAGTAAFSDTQYF

j_gene: TRBJ2-3
v_gene: TRBV9
d_gene: TRBD2
abundance: many
CDR3nt: TGTGCCAGCAGCGTTCAGGGTAGCGGGGGAGATACGCAGTATTTT
CDR3aa: CASSVQGSGGDTQYF

j_gene: TRBJ2-5
v_gene: TRBV19
d_gene: TRBD2
abundance: -
CDR3nt: TGTGCCAGTAGTATTGTAGCGGGGGGAGCCCGCGACCAGTACTTC
CDR3aa: CASSIVAGGARDQYF

j_gene: TRBJ2-7
v_gene: TRBV20-1
d_gene: -
abundance: medium-sized
CDR3nt: TGCAGTGCTAGAGTGCGGGCTTTAGGATACGAGCAGTACTTC
CDR3aa: CSARVRALGYEQYF

j_gene: TRBJ1-5
v_gene: TRBV2
d_gene: TRBD1
abundance: medium-sized
CDR3nt: TGTGCCAGCAGTGGGACAGGGGGCAGTCAGCCCCAGCATTTT
CDR3aa: CASSGTGGSQPQHF

j_gene: TRBJ2-1
v_gene: TRBV30
d_gene: TRBD1
abundance: many
CDR3nt: TGTGCCTCACAGGGGCTCGGCTCCTACAATGAGCAGTTCTTC
CDR3aa: CASQGLGSYNEQFF

j_gene: TRBJ1-3
v_gene: TRBV3-1
d_gene: TRBD1
abundance: many
CDR3nt: TGTGCCAGCAGCCAACCCAGGGGGCTGGGAAACACCATATATTTT
CDR3aa: CASSQPRGLGNTIYF

j_gene: TRBJ2-1
v_gene: TRBV7-2
d_gene: -
abundance: few
CDR3nt: TGTGCCAGCAGCTTAGTACACGGGTACAATGAGCAGTTCTTC
CDR3aa: CASSLVHGYNEQFF

j_gene: TRBJ2-3
v_gene: TRBV7-3
d_gene: -
abundance: many
CDR3nt: TGTGCCAGCAGCCCTGAGGTGTTAGATACGCAGTATTTT
CDR3aa: CASSPEVLDTQYF

j_gene: TRBJ1-1
v_gene: TRBV6-5
d_gene: -
abundance: medium-sized
CDR3nt: TGTGCCAGCAGTTACTCGAGTCAGGGTGGCGCTGAAGCTTTCTTT
CDR3aa: CASSYSSQGGAEAFF

j_gene: TRBJ1-4
v_gene: TRBV20-1
d_gene: -
abundance: many
CDR3nt: TGCAGTGCTAGTGAGTCCCTGAGGGAAAAACTGTTTTTT
CDR3aa: CSASESLREKLFF

j_gene: TRBJ2-3
v_gene: TRBV3-1
d_gene: TRBD2
abundance: few
CDR3nt: TGTGCCAGCAGCCAAGAGAGGACTAGCATCACAGATACGCAGTATTTT
CDR3aa: CASSQERTSITDTQYF

j_gene: TRBJ1-2
v_gene: TRBV5-6
d_gene: -
abundance: -
CDR3nt: TGTGCCAGCAGCTTGGTGGGCAACTATGGCTACACCTTC
CDR3aa: CASSLVGNYGYTF

j_gene: TRBJ2-5
v_gene: TRBV20-1
d_gene: TRBD2
abundance: -
CDR3nt: TGCAGTGCTAGCTCCAGCGGGGGGGCAGGCCCGGGAGAGACCCAGTACTTC
CDR3aa: CSASSSGGAGPGETQYF

j_gene: TRBJ2-3
v_gene: TRBV30
d_gene: -
abundance: many
CDR3nt: TGTGCCTGGAGCAAGGGGGGGATCACAGATACGCAGTATTTT
CDR3aa: CAWSKGGITDTQYF

j_gene: TRBJ2-5
v_gene: TRBV20-1
d_gene: TRBD1
abundance: medium-sized
CDR3nt: TGCAGTGCTAGTAGACAGGGCTCCCCCCAAGAGACCCAGTACTTC
CDR3aa: CSASRQGSPQETQYF

j_gene: TRBJ2-2
v_gene: TRBV29-1
d_gene: -
abundance: -
CDR3nt: TGCAGCGTTGATGTAGAGGCAGCGAACACCGGGGAGCTGTTTTTT
CDR3aa: CSVDVEAANTGELFF

j_gene: TRBJ2-5
v_gene: TRBV7-9
d_gene: -
abundance: -
CDR3nt: TGTGCCAGCAGCTTAGCCGGGTACGAAGAGACCCAGTACTTC
CDR3aa: CASSLAGYEETQYF

j_gene: TRBJ1-2
v_gene: TRBV7-6
d_gene: TRBD1
abundance: many
CDR3nt: TGTGCCAGCAGCCTCTCGACAGGGGGCTATGGCTACACCTTC
CDR3aa: CASSLSTGGYGYTF

j_gene: TRBJ2-7
v_gene: TRBV5-4
d_gene: -
abundance: few
CDR3nt: TGTGCCAGCAGCCCACAGGGTAGGGACGAGCAGTACTTC
CDR3aa: CASSPQGRDEQYF

j_gene: TRBJ1-2
v_gene: TRBV6-6
d_gene: TRBD1
abundance: -
CDR3nt: TGTGCCAGCACCCAGGGGGGGGATGGCTACACCTTC
CDR3aa: CASTQGGDGYTF

j_gene: TRBJ2-7
v_gene: TRBV7-2
d_gene: -
abundance: -
CDR3nt: TGTGCCAGCAGCTTAGATGGGACATACTCCTACGAGCAGTACTTC
CDR3aa: CASSLDGTYSYEQYF

j_gene: TRBJ2-1
v_gene: TRBV20-1
d_gene: -
abundance: few
CDR3nt: TGCAGTGCTAGGCGACAGGTCCCACGGGAGGAGCAGTTCTTC
CDR3aa: CSARRQVPREEQFF

j_gene: TRBJ2-7
v_gene: TRBV20-1
d_gene: TRBD2
abundance: many
CDR3nt: TGCAGTGCTATTAAGCGGGGGGGATCGTACGAGCAGTACTTC
CDR3aa: CSAIKRGGSYEQYF

j_gene: TRBJ2-7
v_gene: TRBV20-1
d_gene: TRBD2
abundance: few
CDR3nt: TGCAGTGCAGGGGCCAGGACTAGCGGGGGGGTGGCCTACGAGCAGTACTTC
CDR3aa: CSAGARTSGGVAYEQYF

j_gene: TRBJ1-1
v_gene: TRBV28
d_gene: -
abundance: many
CDR3nt: TGTGCCAGCAGTTTGATCACGGCGGCCGCTGAAGCTTTCTTT
CDR3aa: CASSLITAAAEAFF

j_gene: TRBJ2-1
v_gene: TRBV20-1
d_gene: TRBD2
abundance: few
CDR3nt: TGCAGTGCTAGACCCATCGGACTAGCGGGGGGGCCATTCCAGTTCTTC
CDR3aa: CSARPIGLAGGPFQFF

j_gene: TRBJ2-1
v_gene: TRBV27
d_gene: -
abundance: few
CDR3nt: TGTGCCAGCAGTCCGACTAGGATCTCCTACAATGAGCAGTTCTTC
CDR3aa: CASSPTRISYNEQFF

j_gene: TRBJ1-1
v_gene: TRBV5-1
d_gene: -
abundance: -
CDR3nt: TGCGCCAGCAGCTTCCGCGGCGGTGTGAACACTGAAGCTTTCTTT
CDR3aa: CASSFRGGVNTEAFF

j_gene: TRBJ1-5
v_gene: TRBV12-3/TRBV12-4
d_gene: -
abundance: medium-sized
CDR3nt: TGTGCCAGCAGTTTATCTGGGAATCAGCCCCAGCATTTT
CDR3aa: CASSLSGNQPQHF

j_gene: TRBJ1-1
v_gene: TRBV20-1
d_gene: TRBD1
abundance: -
CDR3nt: TGCAGTACCTCAGGGGGGGGTAACGCGGCTTTCTTT
CDR3aa: CSTSGGGNAAFF

j_gene: TRBJ1-6
v_gene: TRBV4-1
d_gene: -
abundance: few
CDR3nt: TGCGCCAGCAGCCAAGGGCGGGGGCGACGTGATAATTCACCCCTCCACTTT
CDR3aa: CASSQGRGRRDNSPLHF

j_gene: TRBJ1-3
v_gene: TRBV7-2
d_gene: -
abundance: many
CDR3nt: TGTGCCAGCAGCTTAGACCTCAACTCTGGAAACACCATATATTTT
CDR3aa: CASSLDLNSGNTIYF

j_gene: TRBJ1-1
v_gene: TRBV20-1
d_gene: -
abundance: few
CDR3nt: TGCAGTGCTTCCTTGACTTATACTCCCACTGAAGCTTTCTTT
CDR3aa: CSASLTYTPTEAFF

j_gene: TRBJ2-6
v_gene: TRBV19
d_gene: TRBD1
abundance: -
CDR3nt: TGTGCCAGTACCAGACAGGGTGGGGCCAACGTCCTGACTTTC
CDR3aa: CASTRQGGANVLTF